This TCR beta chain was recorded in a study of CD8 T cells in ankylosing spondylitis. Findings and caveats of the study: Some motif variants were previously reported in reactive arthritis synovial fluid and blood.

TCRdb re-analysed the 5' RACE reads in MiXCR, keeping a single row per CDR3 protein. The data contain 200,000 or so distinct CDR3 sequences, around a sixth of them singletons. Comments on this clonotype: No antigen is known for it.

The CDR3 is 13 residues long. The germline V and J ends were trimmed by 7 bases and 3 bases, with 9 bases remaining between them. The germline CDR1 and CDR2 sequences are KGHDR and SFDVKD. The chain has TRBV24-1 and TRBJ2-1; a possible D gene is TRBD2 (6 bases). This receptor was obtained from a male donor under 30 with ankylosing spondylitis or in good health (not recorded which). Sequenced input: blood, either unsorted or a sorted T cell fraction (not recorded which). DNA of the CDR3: TGTGCCACCAGCGGGACTCTCTACAATGAGCAGTTCTTC. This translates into CATSGTLYNEQFF.